The 27 T cell receptor beta chains reported below all come from one sample, sequenced in a study of regulatory T cells in long-lasting Graves disease. To make TCR beta libraries, researchers used iRepertoire HTBI primers and Arm-PCR of CDR3 regions. TCRdb re-analysed the multiplex PCR reads in MiXCR, keeping a single row per CDR3 protein. Of over 400,000 distinct CDR3 sequences listed, about 14% are singletons. Stated time point: newly diagnosed GD, antithyroid drugs for less than 3 months. Making the TCR library involved RNA that had been extracted from PBMCs. A further study also used this sample, focusing on T cells in Graves' hyperthyroidism and ophthalmopathy.

The sample here was peripheral blood mononuclear cells (PBMCs), taken at new diagnosis, from a patient treated with antithyroid drugs. Every receptor here comes from a woman between 50 and 59 years old with Graves disease.

This clonotype came up a few times. The V and J genes are TRBV27 and TRBJ2-4; TRBD1 matches at 8 bases. Germline lookup yields CDR1 MNHEY and CDR2 SMNVEV (reference sequence). This CDR3 comprises 16 residues. V dropped 0 bases and J dropped 0; count of bases not matched to a gene: 1. Here the CDR3 reads CASSLSTGEAKNIQYF. The CDR3 DNA is TGTGCCAGCAGTTTATCGACAGGGGAAGCCAAAAACATTCAGTACTTC.

A word on this clonotype: Since a much larger clone is just one base distant, this may be a read error. The chain uses TRBV30 and TRBJ2-5; TRBD1 aligns across 8 bases. This CDR3 is 14 amino acids long. V lost 8 bases and J lost 5; bases outside the gene matches: 13. In germline, CDR1 is GTSNPN, CDR2 SVGIG (reference sequence). CDR3 amino acids: CARNTYRGFETQYF. The CDR3 bases are TGTGCCCGGAACACATACAGGGGGTTTGAGACCCAGTACTTC. Supplemented by reference TRBV30 and TRBJ2-5, the full variable domain reads SQTIHQWPATLVQPVGSPLSLECTVEGTSNPNLYWYRQAAGRGLQLLFYSVGIGQISSEVPQNLSASRPQDRQFILSSKKLLLSDSGFYLCARNTYRGFETQYFGPGTRLLVL.

This clonotype was recorded a few times. The gene calls are TRBV18 and TRBJ2-7; TRBD2 aligns across 11 bases. This CDR3 is built from 16 residues. J lost 6 bases, V lost 3 bases, and 10 bases had no gene match. CDR1 KGHSH and CDR2 LQKENI come from the germline V gene. The CDR3 bases are TGTGCCAGCTCACCCCCAGGGATAGCGGGAGGGCTCGAGCAGTACTTC. It translates to CASSPPGIAGGLEQYF.

This clonotype was seen at least ten times. CDR3: CASSYSKTSGSEQYF. The CDR3 DNA follows: TGTGCCAGCAGTTACTCGAAAACTAGCGGGAGCGAGCAGTACTTC. The chain links TRBV6-8 to TRBJ2-7; 11 nucleotides line up with TRBD2. The CDR3 totals 15 residues. CDR1 MNHGY and CDR2 SAAAGT come from the germline V gene. With V trimmed by 0 bases and J by 6 bases, 4 bases remained unmatched.

The genes are TRBV4-1 and TRBJ2-2; maybe TRBD2 (7 bases). The CDR3 consists of 16 residues. Germline CDR1 is MGHRA and CDR2 is YSYEKL. Trimming shortened V by 3 bases and J by 5 bases, and 16 bases separated the two germline ends. The CDR3 DNA sequence: TGCGCCAGCAGCCATTCCGGACTAGGGGGGACCGGGGAGCTGTTTTTT. It specifies CASSHSGLGGTGELFF.

There are a few counts of this clonotype. The V gene is TRBV12-5, the J gene TRBJ1-1; D remains ambiguous. The ends were cut back, 5 bases at V and 7 bases at J, with 11 bases in the middle. The length of the CDR3 is 12 residues. Germline CDR1 reads LGHNT; CDR2 reads FRNRAP. The CDR3 spells CASGREGFEAFF. CDR3 DNA: TGTGCTAGTGGTAGGGAAGGGTTTGAAGCTTTCTTT.

This clonotype was seen repeatedly, ten times or more. This chain joins TRBV3-1 and TRBJ1-1; unclear D gene. V was clipped by 0 bases and J by 0 bases, with 5 bases between them. The CDR3 loop spans 14 amino acids. The germline CDR1 and CDR2 sequences are LGHDT and YNNKEL (reference sequence). The CDR3 reads CASSQDGMNTEAFF. As DNA, the CDR3 is TGTGCCAGCAGCCAAGATGGGATGAACACTGAAGCTTTCTTT.

V usage is TRBV7-3 and J usage is TRBJ2-7; a possible D gene is TRBD2 (6 bases). CDR3 size: 12 residues. Germline-derived CDR1 and CDR2 are SGHTA and FQGTGA. Trimming took 6 bases from V and 12 from J, leaving 18 bases between them. CDR3 in DNA: TGTGCCAGCAGATTATGGGGGGAGAACGGGTACTTC. Its protein product is CASRLWGENGYF.

This clonotype was recorded a few times. V gene TRBV19 combines with J gene TRBJ2-1; tentatively, D is TRBD1 (5 bases). Trimming removed 4 bases at V and 1 base at J, with 8 bases between. The CDR3 has 14 residues. Germline V CDR1 and CDR2: LNHDA, SQIVND (reference sequence). The CDR3 DNA is TGTGCCAGTAGTACGACAGTTTCCTACAATGAGCAGTTCTTC. Encoded protein: CASSTTVSYNEQFF.

The rearrangement joins TRBV19 to TRBJ2-7; TRBD1 matches 10 bases. This CDR3 has 15 residues. Germline CDR1 is LNHDA and CDR2 is SQIVND (reference sequence). The V segment lost 3 bases and the J segment 2 bases; nucleotides outside the gene matches: 4. CDR3 loop: CASSISGQGAYEQYF. CDR3 sequence (DNA): TGTGCCAGTAGTATTTCCGGACAGGGGGCCTACGAGCAGTACTTC.

This clonotype has a handful of counts. This rearrangement joins TRBV6-4 to TRBJ1-5; maybe TRBD1 (5 bases). The CDR3 totals 13 residues. The germline gives CDR1 MRHNA, CDR2 SNTAGT. Trimming took 5 bases from V and 7 from J, leaving 12 bases between them. The CDR3 loop reads CASSFGDGQPQHF. Here the CDR3 DNA reads TGTGCCAGCAGTTTCGGGGACGGGCAGCCCCAGCATTTT.

This clonotype was seen a few times. The rearrangement links TRBV27 to TRBJ1-6; D call uncertain. V was clipped by 3 bases and J by 7 bases, with 13 bases between them. The CDR3 is 15 residues long. Per the germline V gene, CDR1 is MNHEY and CDR2 is SMNVEV (reference sequence). This chain's CDR3 is CASSFFPSGNSPLHF. CDR3 DNA sequence: TGTGCCAGCAGTTTTTTCCCGAGCGGAAATTCACCCCTCCACTTT.

The rearrangement links TRBV2 to TRBJ2-1, with unresolved D. V was clipped by 1 base and J by 8 bases, with 6 bases between them. Germline CDR1 and CDR2: SNHLY and FYNNEI. The CDR3 length is 12 residues. The CDR3 DNA is TGTGCCAGCAGTGAAGGGCTCTATGAGCAGTTCTTC. Translating it yields CASSEGLYEQFF.

In its sample, this clonotype was seen a few times. The genes are TRBV10-3 and TRBJ2-1, with D hard to call. Germline V gene lookup returns CDR1 ENHRY and CDR2 SYGVKD. This CDR3 has 17 residues. V was shortened by 2 bases and J by 9 bases, with 23 bases between the two germline ends. The CDR3: CAISEPSQSASPGEQFF. CDR3 nucleotides: TGTGCCATCAGTGAGCCCTCTCAGTCGGCGTCACCGGGTGAGCAGTTCTTC.

This clonotype was found many times. The chain is built from TRBV11-2 and TRBJ2-3; D is unclear. The CDR3 covers 13 residues. Trimming took off 1 base at V and 6 bases at J, with 8 bases between the two ends. Germline assignment: CDR1 SGHAT and CDR2 FQNNGV. CDR3 in amino acids: CASSLVYVDTQYF. CDR3 bases: TGTGCCAGCAGCTTAGTATACGTGGATACGCAGTATTTT. The entire variable domain, with the rest obtained from reference TRBV11-2 and TRBJ2-3, is as follows: EAGVAQSPRYKIIEKRQSVAFWCNPISGHATLYWYQQILGQGPKLLIQFQNNGVVDDSQLPKDRFSAERLKGVDSTLKIQPAKLEDSAVYLCASSLVYVDTQYFGPGTRLTVL.

The genes are TRBV24-1 and TRBJ2-2; D gene uncertain. The ends were cut back, 0 bases at V and 5 bases at J, with 9 bases in the middle. Germline values: CDR1 KGHDR, CDR2 SFDVKD. The CDR3 has 15 amino acids. The CDR3 region has the DNA TGTGCCACCAGTGATTTGCAGATGGGGACCGGGGAGCTGTTTTTT. Protein product: CATSDLQMGTGELFF.

The V and J genes are TRBV18 and TRBJ2-5; D not resolved. The germline CDR1 and CDR2 sequences are KGHSH and LQKENI. The CDR3 is 16 residues long. Trimming shortened V by 3 bases and J by 1 base, and 15 bases separated the two germline ends. DNA for the CDR3: TGTGCCAGCTCACCCTTAAAGAACCCGGTCCAAGAGACCCAGTACTTC. Translating it yields CASSPLKNPVQETQYF.

This clonotype was seen at least ten times. This chain joins TRBV3-1 and TRBJ1-1; D might be TRBD1 (5 bases). Germline V CDR1 and CDR2: LGHDT, YNNKEL (reference sequence). V dropped 1 base and J dropped 1 base, with 10 bases sitting between them. CDR3 length equals 15 residues. CDR3 nucleotide sequence: TGTGCCAGCAGCCAAGTTACAGGCTGGAACACTGAAGCTTTCTTT. This translates into CASSQVTGWNTEAFF. Together with reference TRBV3-1 and TRBJ1-1, the CDR3 gives the full variable domain: DTAVSQTPKYLVTQMGNDKSIKCEQNLGHDTMYWYKQDSKKFLKIMFSYNNKELIINETVPNRFSPKSPDKAHLNLHINSLELGDSAVYFCASSQVTGWNTEAFFGQGTRLTVV.

This clonotype was seen a few times. The J gene is TRBJ1-2, the V gene TRBV27; D may be TRBD1 (6 bases). Trimming left V 5 bases short and J 7 bases short, with 14 bases between. CDR3 length equals 13 residues. CDR1 MNHEY and CDR2 SMNVEV come from the germline V gene (reference sequence). The CDR3 is CASSPQGGGGYTF. The CDR3 coding sequence is TGTGCCAGCAGTCCGCAAGGGGGTGGTGGCTACACCTTC.

This clonotype came up many times. The rearrangement links TRBV6-2 or TRBV6-3 to TRBJ2-2; D remains unclear. Germline CDR1 MNHEY, CDR2 SVGEGT. CDR3 length: 13 residues. Deletions cut 6 bases from V and 5 bases from J, with 10 bases between. CDR3 sequence: CASRPSSTGELFF. CDR3 bases: TGTGCCAGCAGACCATCATCAACCGGGGAGCTGTTTTTT.

Many counts were recorded for this clonotype. The CDR3 nucleotides are TGCGCCAGCAGAGAGAGCCTTACAGGGGTGGGCACTGAAGCTTTCTTT. Translation: CASRESLTGVGTEAFF. This chain links TRBV5-1 with TRBJ1-1; 7 positions match TRBD1. The CDR3 extends over 16 amino acids. CDR1 and CDR2 (germline): SGHRS, YFSETQ. V shed 5 bases and J 4 bases; nucleotides not matched to a gene: 14.

This clonotype appeared many times. The chain combines TRBV2 with TRBJ2-1; D is undetermined. The CDR3 is 11 residues long. Germline lookup yields CDR1 SNHLY and CDR2 FYNNEI. Trimming left V 7 bases short and J 7 bases short, with 8 bases between. Written as DNA, the CDR3 is TGTGCCAGCACCCCTAGGAATGAGCAGTTCTTC. Translation: CASTPRNEQFF. The variable domain in full, with the rest retrieved from reference TRBV2 and TRBJ2-1, is EPEVTQTPSHQVTQMGQEVILRCVPISNHLYFYWYRQILGQKVEFLVSFYNNEISEKSEIFDDQFSVERPDGSNFTLKIRSTKLEDSAMYFCASTPRNEQFFGPGTRLTVL.

In its sample, this clonotype was seen a few times. The chain is built from TRBV5-1 and TRBJ2-1, with TRBD2 identical over 12 bases. J was trimmed by 8 bases and V by 3 bases; bases with no gene match: 9. The CDR3 contains 16 residues. Germline CDR1 and CDR2: SGHRS and YFSETQ. The chain's CDR3 is CASSSLTSGSGYEQFF. Written as DNA, the CDR3 is TGCGCCAGCAGCTCCTTGACTAGCGGGAGCGGTTATGAGCAGTTCTTC.

V and J are TRBV27 and TRBJ1-2, with a possible D match to TRBD1 (6 bases). Trimming pared 3 bases from V and 8 bases from J, leaving 13 bases between. Germline V gene data show CDR1 as MNHEY and CDR2 as SMNVEV (reference sequence). The CDR3 runs to 13 residues. The CDR3 DNA reads TGTGCCAGCAGTTTCTTTTCAGGGGACGGCTACACCTTC. Residues: CASSFFSGDGYTF.

Only one count was recorded for this clonotype. The CDR3 bases are TGCGCCAGCGGCAAGGGACGAAGAGAGACCCAGTACTTC. Translation: CASGKGRRETQYF. The chain couples TRBV4-1 to TRBJ2-3; D may be TRBD1 or TRBD2 (5 bases each). The DNA end is a closer match to TRBJ2-5, so the J assignment may be wrong. CDR1 is MGHRA and CDR2 is YSYEKL in the germline V gene. The CDR3 contains 13 residues.

The V gene is TRBV4-2, the J gene TRBJ2-7, with TRBD2 matching 12 bases. Looked up from germline, CDR1 is LGHNA and CDR2 is YNFKEQ. CDR3 length: 15 amino acids. Losses at the gene ends were 3 bases for V and 4 bases for J; bases not matched to a gene: 4. The CDR3 is CASSQDLAGGYEQYF. The CDR3 nucleotides read TGTGCCAGCAGCCAGGACCTAGCGGGAGGGTACGAGCAGTACTTC.

This clonotype was counted at least ten times. V usage is TRBV29-1 and J usage is TRBJ2-1; possible D gene TRBD1, 6 bases. In germline, CDR1 is SQVTM, CDR2 ANQGSEA. This CDR3 region has 14 residues. V dropped 1 base and J dropped 7 bases, with 14 bases sitting between them. The CDR3 spells CSVEVQGRRNEQFF. For the CDR3, the DNA is TGCAGCGTTGAAGTACAGGGAAGGAGGAATGAGCAGTTCTTC.